The rows below give T cell receptor beta chains drawn from one sample of a study of Tregs in tolerant kidney transplant recipients. Clones were read by immunoSEQ multiplex PCR, and TCRdb kept only the in-frame ones, dropping some. This sample carries about 110,000 clones, around 87% of them seen once, and the ten largest clones take approximately 0.34%. Sequences were derived from CD4+ T cells from blood, sampled before the transplant. The receptors originated from a human donor who received a combined kidney and bone marrow transplant. The CDR3 runs from the conserved cysteine through the conserved F or W. D genes are given only for firm matches. Rows may omit the clone size; those that give it use once, few, many or a size class.

D gene: NA; clone size: NA; J gene: TRBJ1-1; V gene: TRBV28; CDR3 protein: CASSFGGRVTEAFF; CDR3 DNA: TGTGCCAGCAGTTTCGGGGGGCGCGTCACTGAAGCTTTCTTT
D gene: TRBD1; clone size: NA; J gene: TRBJ2-7; V gene: TRBV5-4; CDR3 protein: CASSYDRAYEQYF; CDR3 DNA: TGTGCCAGCAGCTACGACAGGGCCTACGAGCAGTACTTC
D gene: NA; clone size: NA; J gene: TRBJ2-5; V gene: TRBV7-7; CDR3 protein: CASSPSGAWGAQYF; CDR3 DNA: TGTGCCAGCAGCCCCTCCGGGGCGTGGGGGGCCCAGTACTTC
D gene: NA; clone size: NA; J gene: TRBJ1-1; V gene: TRBV6-1; CDR3 protein: CASCVGGSNTEAFF; CDR3 DNA: TGTGCCAGTTGTGTAGGGGGTTCTAACACTGAAGCTTTCTTT
D gene: TRBD1; clone size: few; J gene: TRBJ1-6; V gene: TRBV5-6; CDR3 protein: CASSFRGGDSPLHF; CDR3 DNA: TGTGCCAGCAGCTTCCGAGGGGGCGATTCACCCCTCCACTTT
D gene: NA; clone size: NA; J gene: TRBJ2-1; V gene: TRBV10-1; CDR3 protein: CASSESGVTYNEQFF; CDR3 DNA: TGCGCCAGCAGTGAATCCGGGGTTACTTACAATGAGCAGTTCTTC
D gene: NA; clone size: NA; J gene: TRBJ1-1; V gene: TRBV2; CDR3 protein: CASSLQGNTEAFF; CDR3 DNA: TGTGCCAGCAGCCTGCAGGGTAACACTGAAGCTTTCTTT
D gene: TRBD1; clone size: NA; J gene: TRBJ1-1; V gene: TRBV15; CDR3 protein: CATSADRVAFTEAFF; CDR3 DNA: TGTGCCACCAGCGCCGACAGGGTTGCATTCACTGAAGCTTTCTTT
D gene: NA; clone size: NA; J gene: TRBJ2-3; V gene: TRBV11-1; CDR3 protein: CASSFGTDTQYF; CDR3 DNA: TGTGCCAGCAGCTTCGGGACAGATACGCAGTATTTT
D gene: NA; clone size: NA; J gene: TRBJ1-2; V gene: TRBV28; CDR3 protein: CASSLQGLGYGYTF; CDR3 DNA: TGTGCCAGCAGTTTACAGGGGCTGGGGTATGGCTACACCTTC
D gene: NA; clone size: NA; J gene: TRBJ2-5; V gene: TRBV5-1; CDR3 protein: CASSLAEETQYF; CDR3 DNA: TGCGCCAGCAGCTTGGCCGAAGAGACCCAGTACTTC
D gene: TRBD2; clone size: NA; J gene: TRBJ2-1; V gene: TRBV5-4; CDR3 protein: CASSSRRSDGRNEQFF; CDR3 DNA: TGTGCCAGCAGCTCGAGGAGATCTGACGGGAGGAATGAGCAGTTCTTC
D gene: TRBD1; clone size: NA; J gene: TRBJ2-2; V gene: TRBV7-2; CDR3 protein: CASSPGRGQNGELFF; CDR3 DNA: TGTGCCAGCAGCCCTGGCAGGGGGCAGAACGGGGAGCTGTTTTTT
D gene: NA; clone size: NA; J gene: TRBJ1-2; V gene: TRBV2; CDR3 protein: CASLRRGGGYTF; CDR3 DNA: TGTGCCAGCCTTAGAAGGGGGGGAGGCTACACCTTC
D gene: TRBD1; clone size: NA; J gene: TRBJ1-5; V gene: TRBV28; CDR3 protein: CASSLQGNQPQHF; CDR3 DNA: TGTGCCAGCAGCCTACAGGGGAATCAGCCCCAGCATTTT
D gene: NA; clone size: NA; J gene: TRBJ1-1; V gene: TRBV7-9; CDR3 protein: CASGKPGVMNTEAFF; CDR3 DNA: TGTGCCAGCGGCAAACCAGGGGTTATGAACACTGAAGCTTTCTTT
D gene: NA; clone size: NA; J gene: TRBJ2-6; V gene: TRBV6-6; CDR3 protein: CASSTAAISGANVLTF; CDR3 DNA: TGTGCCAGCAGTACGGCAGCGATCTCTGGGGCCAACGTCCTGACTTTC
D gene: NA; clone size: NA; J gene: TRBJ1-5; V gene: TRBV6-6; CDR3 protein: CASSYGSTGNQPQHF; CDR3 DNA: TGTGCCAGCAGTTACGGGTCCACGGGAAATCAGCCCCAGCATTTT
D gene: TRBD1; clone size: NA; J gene: TRBJ1-4; V gene: TRBV5-1; CDR3 protein: CASSRTGTATNEKLFF; CDR3 DNA: TGCGCCAGCAGCCGGACAGGGACCGCAACTAATGAAAAACTGTTTTTT
D gene: NA; clone size: NA; J gene: TRBJ1-1; V gene: TRBV14; CDR3 protein: CASSQDLGAEAFF; CDR3 DNA: TGTGCCAGCAGCCAAGATTTAGGGGCTGAAGCTTTCTTT
D gene: TRBD1; clone size: NA; J gene: TRBJ2-3; V gene: TRBV11-2; CDR3 protein: CASSRDRVTDTQYF; CDR3 DNA: TGTGCCAGCAGTCGAGACAGGGTTACAGATACGCAGTATTTT
D gene: TRBD2; clone size: NA; J gene: TRBJ2-5; V gene: TRBV7-2; CDR3 protein: CASSPLPSGGPQETQYF; CDR3 DNA: TGTGCCAGCAGTCCCTTGCCTAGCGGGGGACCACAAGAGACCCAGTACTTC
D gene: NA; clone size: NA; J gene: TRBJ1-4; V gene: TRBV15; CDR3 protein: CATSRESREKLFF; CDR3 DNA: TGTGCCACCAGCAGAGAAAGCCGGGAAAAACTGTTTTTT
D gene: TRBD1; clone size: NA; J gene: TRBJ2-7; V gene: TRBV27; CDR3 protein: CASTPGQGRYEQYF; CDR3 DNA: TGTGCCAGCACCCCGGGACAGGGAAGGTACGAGCAGTACTTC
D gene: NA; clone size: NA; J gene: TRBJ2-2; V gene: TRBV5-6; CDR3 protein: CASSPAAGELFF; CDR3 DNA: TGTGCCAGCAGTCCCGCGGCCGGGGAGCTGTTTTTT
D gene: NA; clone size: NA; J gene: TRBJ2-3; V gene: TRBV6-1; CDR3 protein: CASSVGGLGTDTQYF; CDR3 DNA: TGTGCCAGCAGTGTCGGGGGGCTGGGGACAGATACGCAGTATTTT
D gene: TRBD1; clone size: NA; J gene: TRBJ1-5; V gene: TRBV4-1; CDR3 protein: CASSQEAAGGQPQHF; CDR3 DNA: TGCGCCAGCAGCCAAGAAGCGGCAGGGGGTCAACCCCAGCATTTT
D gene: NA; clone size: NA; J gene: TRBJ2-1; V gene: TRBV7-2; CDR3 protein: CASSPYSSEQFF; CDR3 DNA: TGTGCCAGCAGCCCCTATAGTAGTGAGCAGTTCTTC
D gene: NA; clone size: NA; J gene: TRBJ2-7; V gene: TRBV10-3; CDR3 protein: CAISAEPGYEQYF; CDR3 DNA: TGTGCCATCAGCGCCGAACCCGGCTACGAGCAGTACTTC
D gene: NA; clone size: once; J gene: TRBJ1-2; V gene: TRBV9; CDR3 protein: CASSFSHGPTSVGYGYTF; CDR3 DNA: TGTGCCAGCAGCTTCTCCCATGGTCCTACTTCCGTTGGCTATGGCTACACCTTC
D gene: NA; clone size: NA; J gene: TRBJ2-7; V gene: TRBV27; CDR3 protein: CASSFRQVGEQYF; CDR3 DNA: TGTGCCAGCAGTTTTAGGCAGGTAGGCGAGCAGTACTTC
D gene: TRBD1; clone size: NA; J gene: TRBJ1-4; V gene: TRBV5-5; CDR3 protein: CASTPSGTGTEKLFF; CDR3 DNA: TGTGCCAGCACTCCTTCAGGGACAGGGACTGAAAAACTGTTTTTT